These 14 T cell receptor beta chains share one sample of origin, sequenced in a study of beta chain features in type 1 diabetes. Expressed TCRB transcripts were sequenced because the entire RNA isolate underwent reverse transcription. Clones were read by immunoSEQ multiplex PCR, and TCRdb kept only the in-frame ones, dropping some. The data show 300,000 to 400,000 clones, about 11% seen once. Sequenced input: naive CD4+ T cells from blood. These receptors were collected from a woman in her twenties or thirties in good health.

This clone was counted only a few times. The CDR3 DNA follows: TGTGCCAGCAGCTGGACAGGGAAGGATCAGCCCCAGCATTTT. This translates into CASSWTGKDQPQHF. This chain joins TRBV5-6 and TRBJ1-5, with 8 bases matching TRBD1. CDR3 size: 14 residues. The ends lost 3 bases at V and 5 bases at J; junction bases unmatched: 4. CDR1 is SGHDT, CDR2 YYEEEE, per germline.

This clone appeared a few times. The chain joins TRBV6-5 to TRBJ2-1; the D gene is possibly TRBD2 (5 bases). Germline V gene lookup returns CDR1 MNHEY and CDR2 SVGAGI. The CDR3 runs 14 residues. V dropped 6 bases and J dropped 7 bases, with 16 bases sitting between them. The CDR3 DNA sequence: TGTGCCAGCAGCCTCCGGTCATCGGGGAATGAGCAGTTCTTC. Translation gives CASSLRSSGNEQFF.

This clone turned up a few times. The genes are TRBV28 and TRBJ2-7; D remains unclear. CDR3 length equals 13 residues. Germline V CDR1 and CDR2: MDHEN, SYDVKM. Trimming removed 1 base from V and 3 bases from J, with 7 bases in between. The CDR3 reads CASSLSSLYEQYF. The CDR3 region has the DNA TGTGCCAGCAGTTTATCGTCCCTCTACGAGCAGTACTTC. Based on the CDR3 plus reference TRBV28 and TRBJ2-7, the full variable domain is DVKVTQSSRYLVKRTGEKVFLECVQDMDHENMFWYRQDPGLGLRLIYFSYDVKMKEKGDIPEGYSVSREKKERFSLILESASTNQTSMYLCASSLSSLYEQYFGPGTRLTVT.

This clone was detected a few times. The gene calls are TRBV6-5 and TRBJ2-2; maybe TRBD2 (5 bases). This CDR3 is 14 amino acids long. V was trimmed by 6 bases and J by 6 bases, leaving 14 bases between them. Germline CDR1 MNHEY, CDR2 SVGAGI. The CDR3 loop is CASRTRGSAGELFF. In DNA form, the CDR3 reads TGTGCCAGCAGAACCCGGGGATCCGCCGGGGAGCTGTTTTTT.

This clone was recorded a few times. The CDR3 here is CASSSTSGSYNEQFF. The CDR3 coding sequence is TGCGCCAGCAGCTCGACTAGCGGGAGCTACAATGAGCAGTTCTTC. V usage is TRBV5-1 and J usage is TRBJ2-1, with 12 bases matching TRBD2. CDR1 is SGHRS, CDR2 YFSETQ, per germline. With 3 bases clipped from V and 3 bases from J, the junction kept 1 base outside the gene matches. The CDR3 is 15 residues long. Variable domain in full (rest from reference TRBV5-1 and TRBJ2-1): KAGVTQTPRYLIKTRGQQVTLSCSPISGHRSVSWYQQTPGQGLQFLFEYFSETQRNKGNFPGRFSGRQFSNSRSEMNVSTLELGDSALYLCASSSTSGSYNEQFFGPGTRLTVL.

V usage is TRBV9 and J usage is TRBJ2-3, with 8 bases lining up with TRBD1. Germline V gene data show CDR1 as SGDLS and CDR2 as YYNGEE. Losses at the gene ends were 0 bases for V and 0 bases for J; bases not matched to a gene: 9. The CDR3 has 18 residues. The CDR3 loop reads CASSVASGGTGSTDTQYF. Here the CDR3 DNA reads TGTGCCAGCAGCGTAGCTTCAGGTGGGACAGGTAGCACAGATACGCAGTATTTT.

This clone turned up a few times. The rearrangement joins TRBV19 to TRBJ1-5, with a possible D match to TRBD1 (6 bases). V was clipped by 9 bases and J by 0 bases, with 12 bases between them. Germline CDR1 and CDR2: LNHDA and SQIVND (reference sequence). The CDR3 totals 14 residues. CDR3: CASLGQPSNQPQHF. The CDR3 DNA is TGTGCCAGCCTCGGACAGCCTAGCAATCAGCCCCAGCATTTT. Looking up the rest from reference TRBV19 and TRBJ1-5 gives the full variable domain: DGGITQSPKYLFRKEGQNVTLSCEQNLNHDAMYWYRQDPGQGLRLIYYSQIVNDFQKGDIAEGYSVSREKKESFPLTVTSAQKNPTAFYLCASLGQPSNQPQHFGDGTRLSIL.

The rearrangement joins TRBV7-2 to TRBJ2-2; 7 nucleotides align to TRBD2. CDR1 and CDR2 from the germline V gene are SGHTA and FQGNSA. CDR3 length equals 17 residues. Germline trimming cut 5 bases from V and 5 bases from J; bases unmatched to any gene: 14. The CDR3, as DNA: TGTGCCAGCAGCGAGTGGCTTGGTGGGGGGGGAACCGGGGAGCTGTTTTTT. It yields the protein CASSEWLGGGGTGELFF. Full variable domain (outside the CDR3, taken from reference TRBV7-2 and TRBJ2-2): GAGVSQSPSNKVTEKGKDVELRCDPISGHTALYWYRQSLGQGLEFLIYFQGNSAPDKSGLPSDRFSAERTGGSVSTLTIQRTQQEDSAVYLCASSEWLGGGGTGELFFGEGSRLTVL.

Only a few counts were recorded for this clone. This chain uses TRBV5-4 with TRBJ2-5; TRBD2 matches at 7 bases. V lost 0 bases to trimming and J lost 6 bases; unmatched junction nucleotides: 11. This CDR3 contains 16 residues. CDR1 and CDR2 from the germline V gene are SGHNT and YYREEE (reference sequence). In DNA form, the CDR3 reads TGTGCCAGCAGCTTGGCCGCGGGAGAGTTAACAAAGACCCAGTACTTC. Translating gives CASSLAAGELTKTQYF.

This clone showed up just a few times. This chain connects TRBV7-3 to TRBJ1-1; maybe TRBD1 (6 bases). CDR3 length: 15 residues. Germline lookup yields CDR1 SGHTA and CDR2 FQGTGA. Trimming left V 3 bases short and J 1 base short, with 12 bases between. CDR3 residues: CASSLAGTPNTEAFF. The CDR3 coding sequence is TGTGCCAGCAGCTTGGCCGGGACACCGAACACTGAAGCTTTCTTT.

This chain uses TRBV27 with TRBJ1-1, with a possible D match to TRBD1 (5 bases). Trimming stripped 0 bases from V and 3 bases from J, with 5 bases between. This CDR3 region has 13 residues. Germline assignment: CDR1 MNHEY and CDR2 SMNVEV (reference sequence). The CDR3 nucleotides are TGTGCCAGCAGTTTATCAGGGGACACTGAAGCTTTCTTT. It codes for CASSLSGDTEAFF.

The rearrangement links TRBV11-3 to TRBJ2-2, with a weak D call TRBD2 (5 bases). This CDR3 is 13 amino acids long. CDR1 and CDR2 (germline): SGHNT, YENEEA. The V end was cut by 1 base, the J end by 6 bases, with 6 bases between. This CDR3 reads CASSLGAAGELFF. The CDR3 DNA reads TGTGCCAGCAGCTTAGGAGCGGCCGGGGAGCTGTTTTTT.

This clone turned up a few times. The gene calls are TRBV18 and TRBJ1-2; no definite D call. The CDR3 runs to 14 residues. Germline V gene sequence: CDR1 KGHSH, CDR2 LQKENI. V lost 3 bases, J lost 4 bases, and 12 bases lay in between. The CDR3 sequence is CASSPPAEAYGYTF. CDR3 nucleotide sequence: TGTGCCAGCTCACCCCCGGCTGAGGCCTATGGCTACACCTTC.

The chain has TRBV28 and TRBJ2-1; D might be TRBD2 (7 bases). This CDR3 region has 17 residues. Trimming removed 2 bases at V and 3 bases at J, with 17 bases between. Germline CDR1 is MDHEN and CDR2 is SYDVKM. The CDR3 nucleotides are TGTGCCAGCAGTTTACTCACAGGGACTACCTTCTACAATGAGCAGTTCTTC. It is translated as CASSLLTGTTFYNEQFF.